This T cell receptor beta chain was sequenced in a study of cytomegalovirus exposure and HLA in healthy donors. The protocol was immunoSEQ multiplex PCR, while the TCRdb copy is restricted to in-frame clones and leaves out a portion. The sample contains about 200,000 clones, around 80% of which appear only once. The CDR3 contains 17 residues. Germline CDR1 is SGHNT and CDR2 is YYREEE (reference sequence). The V and J ends lost 4 bases and 8 bases respectively, with 27 bases between them. Input material: PBMCs. The chain couples TRBV5-4 to TRBJ1-2; possibly TRBD1 for D (6 bases). The receptor was derived from a woman aged 25 to 39 in good health and CMV-seropositive. The CDR3 region has the DNA TGTGCCAGCAGCCCGAAGAGCGGTGCAGGGGAGTTGGTAGGCTACACCTTC. It specifies CASSPKSGAGELVGYTF.